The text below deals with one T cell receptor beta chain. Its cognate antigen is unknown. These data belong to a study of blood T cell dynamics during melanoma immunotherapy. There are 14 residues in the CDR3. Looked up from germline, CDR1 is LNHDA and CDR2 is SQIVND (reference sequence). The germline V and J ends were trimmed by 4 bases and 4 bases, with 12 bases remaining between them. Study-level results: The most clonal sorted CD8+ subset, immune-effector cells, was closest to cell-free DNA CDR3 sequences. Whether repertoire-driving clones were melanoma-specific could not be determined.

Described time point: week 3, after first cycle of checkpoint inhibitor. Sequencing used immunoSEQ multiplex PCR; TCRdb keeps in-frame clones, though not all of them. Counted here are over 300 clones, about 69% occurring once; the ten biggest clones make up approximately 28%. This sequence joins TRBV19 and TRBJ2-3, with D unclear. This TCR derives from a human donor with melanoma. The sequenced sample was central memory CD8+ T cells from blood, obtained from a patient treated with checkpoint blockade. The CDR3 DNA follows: TGTGCCAGTAGTAAAACTCGCTTTGCAGATACGCAGTATTTT. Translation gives CASSKTRFADTQYF. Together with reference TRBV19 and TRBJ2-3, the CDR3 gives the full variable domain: DGGITQSPKYLFRKEGQNVTLSCEQNLNHDAMYWYRQDPGQGLRLIYYSQIVNDFQKGDIAEGYSVSREKKESFPLTVTSAQKNPTAFYLCASSKTRFADTQYFGPGTRLTVL.